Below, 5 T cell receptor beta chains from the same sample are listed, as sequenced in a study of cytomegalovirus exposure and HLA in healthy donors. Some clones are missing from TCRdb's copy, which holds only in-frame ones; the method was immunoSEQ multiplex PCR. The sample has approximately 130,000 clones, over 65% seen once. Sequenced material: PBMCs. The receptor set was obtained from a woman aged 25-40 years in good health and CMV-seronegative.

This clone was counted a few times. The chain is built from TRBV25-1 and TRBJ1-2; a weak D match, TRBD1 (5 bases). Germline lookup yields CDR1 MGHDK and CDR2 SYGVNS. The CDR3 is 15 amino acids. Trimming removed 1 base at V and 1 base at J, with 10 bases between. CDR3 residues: CASSESTGGNYGYTF. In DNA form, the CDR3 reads TGTGCCAGCAGTGAATCCACGGGGGGTAACTATGGCTACACCTTC.

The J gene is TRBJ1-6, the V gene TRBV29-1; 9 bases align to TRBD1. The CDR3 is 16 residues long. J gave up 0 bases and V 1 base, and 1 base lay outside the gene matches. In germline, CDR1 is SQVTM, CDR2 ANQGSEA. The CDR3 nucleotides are TGCAGCGTTGAAGGGGACAGGGACTCCTATAATTCACCCCTCCACTTT. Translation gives CSVEGDRDSYNSPLHF.

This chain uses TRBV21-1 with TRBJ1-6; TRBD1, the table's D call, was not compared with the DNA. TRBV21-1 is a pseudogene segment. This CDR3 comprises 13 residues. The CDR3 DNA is TGTGGGGAGACGGGACATATCAATTCACCCCTCCACTTT. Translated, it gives CGETGHINSPLHF.

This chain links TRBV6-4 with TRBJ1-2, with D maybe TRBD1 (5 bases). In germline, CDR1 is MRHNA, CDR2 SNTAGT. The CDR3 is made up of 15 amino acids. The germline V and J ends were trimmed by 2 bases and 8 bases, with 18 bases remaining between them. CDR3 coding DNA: TGTGCCAGCAGTGACAAGGAGGGGCCGCTGAGGGGCTACACCTTC. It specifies CASSDKEGPLRGYTF.

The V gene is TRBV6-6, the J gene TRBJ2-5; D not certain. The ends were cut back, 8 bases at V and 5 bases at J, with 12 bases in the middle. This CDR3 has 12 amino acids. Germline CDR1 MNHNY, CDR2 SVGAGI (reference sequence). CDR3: CASSFFEETQYF. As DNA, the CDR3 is TGTGCCAGCTCCTTTTTTGAGGAGACCCAGTACTTC.